This T cell receptor beta chain is from a study of cytomegalovirus exposure and HLA in healthy donors. As for the study in general: Sequencing of about 179 million T cells in an earlier analysis found more than 100 million unique TCR beta sequences. Of the donors genotyped, several hundred in all, 65% to 90% fell in the Caucasian-associated ancestry cluster.

V lost 0 bases, J lost 3 bases, and 7 bases stayed unmatched. CDR1 and CDR2 from the germline V gene are MGHRA and YSYEKL. The CDR3 is 16 residues long. The PCR had 60 Vbeta and 13 Jbeta primers. The protocol was immunoSEQ multiplex PCR, while the TCRdb copy is restricted to in-frame clones and leaves out a portion. Of around 180,000 clones detected, roughly 80% appear once; the ten largest clones hold around 2.2%. The TCR comes from a man aged 60 to 69 in good health and CMV-seronegative. The chain carries TRBV4-1 and TRBJ2-7, with 8 bases lining up with TRBD2. Specimen: PBMCs. CDR3 region: CASSQDPSGGGYEQYF. CDR3 DNA sequence: TGCGCCAGCAGCCAAGATCCCAGCGGGGGTGGCTACGAGCAGTACTTC.